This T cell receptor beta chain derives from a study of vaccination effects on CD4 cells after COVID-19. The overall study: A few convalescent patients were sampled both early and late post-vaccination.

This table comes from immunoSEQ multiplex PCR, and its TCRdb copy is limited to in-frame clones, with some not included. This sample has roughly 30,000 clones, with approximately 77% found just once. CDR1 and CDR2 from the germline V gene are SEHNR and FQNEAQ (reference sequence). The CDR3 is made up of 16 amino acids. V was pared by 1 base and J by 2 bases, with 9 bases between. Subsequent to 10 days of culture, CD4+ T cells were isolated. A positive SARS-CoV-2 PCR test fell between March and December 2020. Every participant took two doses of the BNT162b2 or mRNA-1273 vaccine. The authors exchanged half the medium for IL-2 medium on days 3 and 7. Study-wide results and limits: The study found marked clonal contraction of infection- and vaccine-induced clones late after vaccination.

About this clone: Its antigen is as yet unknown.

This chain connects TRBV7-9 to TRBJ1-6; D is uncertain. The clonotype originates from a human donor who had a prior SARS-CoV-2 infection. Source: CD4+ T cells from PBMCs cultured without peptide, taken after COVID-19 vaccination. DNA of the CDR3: TGTGCCAGCAGCTTAGTATTGGAGACCTATAATTCACCCCTCCACTTT. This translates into CASSLVLETYNSPLHF.